Listed below are T cell receptor beta chains from one sample, sequenced in a study of monozygotic twins with inflammatory bowel disease. TCRdb reprocessed the 5' RACE reads and stores each CDR3 protein as one record, lacking DNA. The sample spans tens of thousands of distinct CDR3 sequences; the ten largest clones claim less than 8%. The specimen was blood. The receptor set was obtained from a human donor with ulcerative colitis or Crohn's disease, or a healthy co-twin of an affected twin (not recorded which). Both conserved end residues are part of each CDR3.

>TRBV5-1|TRBJ2-1
CASTIAGGDNEQFF
>TRBV7-6|TRBJ2-1
CASSLRDRQPYNEQFF
>TRBV20-1|TRBJ2-2
CSARGSAGVNTGELFF
>TRBV5-4|TRBJ2-2
CASSLDPGRVTGELFF
>TRBV11-2|TRBJ2-3
CASSQTRPQADTQYF
>TRBV11-2|TRBJ2-2
CASSPRSYTGELFF
>TRBV5-1|TRBJ1-1
CASSPGGKRAFF
>TRBV20-1|TRBJ2-1
CSARTGRGVYEQFF
>TRBV18|TRBJ1-1
CASHKDGGRVNTEAFF
>TRBV29-1|TRBJ2-5
CSLYSTVQETQYF
>TRBV5-1|TRBJ1-4
CASSLETTNEKLFF
>TRBV29-1|TRBJ1-1
CSVEGRSRVAFF
>TRBV7-3|TRBJ2-3
CASSPGTGTDTQYF
>TRBV18|TRBJ1-2
CASSADSSLTLNYGYTF
>TRBV2|TRBJ1-2
CASSERGGYTF
>TRBV7-4|TRBJ2-1
CASSLGSRQRDEQFF
>TRBV12-3/TRBV12-4|TRBJ1-2
CASSLGHNYGYTF
>TRBV3-1|TRBJ2-1
CASSPVDPGSYNEQFF
>TRBV12-3/TRBV12-4|TRBJ1-1
CASTSWDRVNTEAFF
>TRBV19|TRBJ2-1
CASSSGGSYNEQFF
>TRBV19|TRBJ2-3
CASSDRRAQYF
>TRBV6-5|TRBJ2-6
CASSYWAVGANVLTF
>TRBV28|TRBJ2-3
CVTAGGGATIQTDTQYF
>TRBV20-1|TRBJ1-2
CSAIPGQGNYGYTF
>TRBV9|TRBJ2-5
CASSPGQGRETQYF
>TRBV7-2|TRBJ2-3
CASSLTDSPWVMGADTQYF
>TRBV11-1|TRBJ2-1
CASRLTGDRNEQFF
>TRBV5-1|TRBJ1-2
CASSLAGTGEGYTF
>TRBV25-1|TRBJ2-2
CASSETGAPRSGELFF
>TRBV5-1|TRBJ1-2
CASSPLVQAMGGYTF